This TCR beta chain emerged from a study of blood T cells in healthy people across ages (dated by TCRdb to between 2014 and 2016). About the full investigation: In model experiments, roughly one uniquely barcoded TCR beta cDNA molecule per two T cells was captured by template switching. Using deep sequencing normalized with unique cDNA molecular identifiers, the study measured how TCR beta repertoire diversity changes with age. The donors were split into four age groups: young (average approximately 16 years), middle-aged (roughly 39), aged (more than 60) and long-lived (under 90). To avoid experimental bias, donors of different ages were distributed randomly across sequencing lanes. The study analyzed two additional independent replicas of 1 million unique cDNA reads from the same blood draw for two donors, one aged 18 to 29 and one aged 80 or older. The research as a whole found: As age increased, observed TCR beta diversity per million T cells dropped in a roughly linear way, and a significant reduction was already evident by age 40. The percentage of naive T cells measured by flow cytometry correlated strongly with observed TCR beta diversity. Estimates of total diversity from one million sequenced T cells were regarded as lower bounds and underestimates. Compared with the aged group, more naive CD4+ T cells, fewer expanded clones and increased TCR diversity were shown by the long-lived group, suggesting age selection. The CMV infection status of donors was not known, potentially confounding age-related changes in expanded clonotypes. Conclusive comparison of naive and antigen-experienced compartments was prevented by the profiling of bulk unsorted PBMCs.

Libraries were made using 5' RACE. TCRdb names Illumina HiSeq 2500 as the instrument used. The second PCR ran for about 6 to 11 cycles and used a J-beta primer mix along with a sample-barcoded 5' primer. Each TCR beta cDNA molecule received a unique molecular identifier from a template-switch 5' adaptor carrying 12 random nucleotides. Each sample yielded at least 3 million CDR3-containing paired-end reads. First-strand cDNA was synthesized from all RNA with the Mint cDNA synthesis kit, primed by a TRBC-specific oligonucleotide. After uracil-DNA glycosylase treatment, a first 18-cycle PCR used universal primers M1SS and BC2_uni_R on all cDNA. Per the authors' processing: Each sample was normalized by randomly selecting 1 million high-quality reads, each carrying a distinct molecular identifier. Instead of being binned into consensus sequences, reads that shared molecular identifiers were thrown out. MiTCR, set to a Q25 quality threshold and the strictest error-elimination algorithm, was used for CDR3 identification, clonotype clustering and error correction. A nonparametric unseen species model with Euler transformation was used to estimate lower-bound total TCR beta diversity. The public reads were reprocessed in TCRdb via fastp at Q25 and MiXCR, keeping in-frame beta chains. Every entry covers one CDR3 protein and lists the most common genes and DNA from its rows. These V and J calls originate from TCRdb's pipeline instead of the authors' own analysis. The sample includes some 790,000 distinct CDR3 sequences, with 29% observed a single time. The ten largest clonotypes hold about 18% of the sample.

This clonotype was counted ten times or more. Its antigen target is currently unknown. Per-nucleotide qualities are absent, and no much larger clonotype sits a single base away. The donors were 40 or so Caucasian individuals from Russia, aged 6 to 90 years, who were systemically healthy. About 10 milliliters of peripheral blood were drawn from each donor into EDTA-treated Vacutainer tubes. Ficoll-Paque density-gradient centrifugation was used to isolate PBMCs, with at least 7 million per sample. Trizol reagent was used to extract total RNA from the PBMCs, yielding at least 5.5 micrograms per sample. The percentages of naive CD45RAhigh/CD27high T cells were determined by flow cytometry on a PBMC aliquot from every donor. Looking up the germline V gene yields CDR1 MNHEY and CDR2 SVGEGT. V loses 4 bases of germline sequence and J loses 8 bases, and the interval between the two ends is 33 bases. The CDR3 numbers 20 residues from cysteine through phenylalanine. Only the CDR3 DNA is retained, 60 bases long and in frame from the first base.

The rearrangement joined TRBV6-2 or TRBV6-3 to TRBJ2-1, with the D segment possibly TRBD1 or TRBD2, each aligning over 6 bases. The sample was blood. The sequence was collected from a woman aged 80 or over in good health. Here is the DNA: TGTGCCAGCAGTTCCGACAGGTCAATACTGGGACTCACACATGCGGATGAGCAGTTCTTC. Translated, this is CASSSDRSILGLTHADEQFF.